Listed here are 19 T cell receptor beta chains from one sample, sequenced in a study of T cell responses to AZD1222 COVID-19 vaccine. Profiled with immunoSEQ multiplex PCR; TCRdb holds only in-frame clones, not every one. The sample includes 95,000 to 150,000 clones, 88% seen only once; the top ten take approximately 4%. Source: peripheral blood, taken on day 0 of AZD1222 vaccination. Receptor source: an adult in good health.

The chain carries TRBV6-5 and TRBJ2-3; no clear D. Germline V CDR1 and CDR2: MNHEY, SVGAGI. The CDR3 is 15 residues long. Trimming took off 3 bases at V and 3 bases at J, with 13 bases between the two ends. CDR3 sequence (DNA): TGTGCCAGCAGTTATTGGCTACTCAGGACAGATACGCAGTATTTT. Protein sequence: CASSYWLLRTDTQYF.

In DNA, the CDR3 is TGTGCCAGCTCGCCCCCGTCTTGGAATTCACCCCTCCACTTT. Residues: CASSPPSWNSPLHF. This rearrangement joins TRBV28 to TRBJ1-6; D remains ambiguous. Deletions cut 8 bases from V and 7 bases from J, with 15 bases between. The germline gives CDR1 MDHEN, CDR2 SYDVKM. The CDR3 totals 14 residues.

The chain uses TRBV5-1 and TRBJ1-4, with TRBD1 matching 9 bases. This CDR3 has 14 residues. Germline V lookup: CDR1 SGHRS, CDR2 YFSETQ. J gave up 4 bases and V 6 bases, and 4 bases lay outside the gene matches. The CDR3 DNA reads as TGCGCCAGCAACTCGGGACAGGGTAATGAAAAACTGTTTTTT. This gives the protein CASNSGQGNEKLFF.

This clone was seen a single time. The chain carries TRBV7-9 and TRBJ1-2; possible D gene TRBD1, 6 bases. V was cut by 5 bases and J by 6 bases, with 13 bases left in between. Germline loops: CDR1 SEHNR, CDR2 FQNEAQ (reference sequence). This CDR3 contains 13 residues. This chain's CDR3 is CASSVGGRDGYTF. CDR3 DNA sequence: TGTGCCAGCAGCGTAGGGGGAAGGGATGGCTACACCTTC.

The chain links TRBV24-1 to TRBJ2-3, with a weak D call TRBD2 (6 bases). Trimming left V 5 bases short and J 4 bases short, with 9 bases between. The CDR3 runs 13 residues. Germline CDR1 reads KGHDR; CDR2 reads SFDVKD. Here the CDR3 reads CATSGGTPDTQYF. For the CDR3, the DNA is TGTGCCACCAGTGGGGGGACTCCAGATACGCAGTATTTT.

CDR3 nucleotide sequence: TGTGCCAGCAGTTTATGGATCAGGGCGACAGAGAATGGCTACACCTTC. This codes for CASSLWIRATENGYTF. J is TRBJ1-2 and V is TRBV28; maybe TRBD1 (5 bases). V was clipped by 0 bases and J by 6 bases, with 17 bases between them. The CDR3 is 16 amino acids. CDR1 MDHEN and CDR2 SYDVKM come from the germline V gene.

This sequence joins TRBV5-6 and TRBJ1-1; TRBD1 matches at 8 bases. This CDR3 spans 16 amino acids. In germline, CDR1 is SGHDT, CDR2 YYEEEE. V trimming: 4 bases; J trimming: 1 base; junction bases outside the gene matches: 9. CDR3 sequence: CASSARQGFGNTEAFF. As DNA, the CDR3 is TGTGCCAGCAGCGCCCGACAGGGGTTCGGGAACACTGAAGCTTTCTTT.

This clone was observed a single time. V usage is TRBV9 and J usage is TRBJ2-3; D assignment may be TRBD1 or TRBD2 (7 bases each). The CDR3 is made up of 16 amino acids. Trimming stripped 4 bases from V and 2 bases from J, with 17 bases between. CDR1 SGDLS and CDR2 YYNGEE come from the germline V gene. The CDR3: CASSPGGGLSTDTQYF. The CDR3 region has the DNA TGTGCCAGCAGCCCAGGGGGGGGTCTCTCCACAGATACGCAGTATTTT.

The chain uses TRBV28 and TRBJ2-7; 9 positions agree with TRBD1. The CDR3 contains 15 residues. Trimming removed 6 bases from V and 1 base from J; junction bases left unmatched: 7. The germline CDR1 and CDR2 sequences are MDHEN and SYDVKM. Written as DNA, the CDR3 is TGTGCCAGCAGCTTGGCCGGGACAGGGTCCTACGAGCAGTACTTC. This translates into CASSLAGTGSYEQYF.

The J gene is TRBJ2-5, the V gene TRBV10-3; weak D call: TRBD2 (6 bases). The CDR3 contains 16 residues. V was shortened by 2 bases and J by 4 bases, with 17 bases between the two germline ends. From germline, CDR1 is ENHRY and CDR2 SYGVKD. In DNA form, the CDR3 reads TGTGCCATCAGTGAGGCCGGGGGATGGGCAGGAGAGACCCAGTACTTC. Its translation: CAISEAGGWAGETQYF.

V and J are TRBV5-6 and TRBJ2-7; the D call may be TRBD1 or TRBD2 (6 bases each). Germline V gene sequence: CDR1 SGHDT, CDR2 YYEEEE. The CDR3 has 14 amino acids. Trimming left V 1 base short and J 2 bases short, with 10 bases between. CDR3 sequence reads: CASSLRGVAYEQYF. The CDR3 DNA follows: TGTGCCAGCAGCTTGAGGGGGGTCGCCTACGAGCAGTACTTC. Drawing the rest from reference TRBV5-6 and TRBJ2-7, the complete variable domain is DAGVTQSPTHLIKTRGQQVTLRCSPKSGHDTVSWYQQALGQGPQFIFQYYEEEERQRGNFPDRFSGHQFPNYSSELNVNALLLGDSALYLCASSLRGVAYEQYFGPGTRLTVT.

V and J are TRBV6-2 or TRBV6-3 and TRBJ2-7; tentatively, D is TRBD1 (6 bases). V was pared by 4 bases and J by 3 bases, with 16 bases between. Germline V gene lookup returns CDR1 MNHEY and CDR2 SVGEGT. The CDR3 loop spans 15 amino acids. The CDR3 is CASSWTVPQFYEQYF. The CDR3, as DNA: TGTGCCAGCAGTTGGACAGTCCCCCAATTCTACGAGCAGTACTTC.

V usage is TRBV28 and J usage is TRBJ1-3; maybe TRBD1 (5 bases). Trimming removed 4 bases at V and 0 bases at J, with 13 bases between. Germline-derived CDR1 and CDR2 are MDHEN and SYDVKM. The CDR3 has 16 residues. CDR3 in DNA: TGTGCCAGCAGTTCGCGACAGCTTCTCTCTGGAAACACCATATATTTT. Protein: CASSSRQLLSGNTIYF.

The chain uses TRBV27 and TRBJ2-7; 8 bases are shared with TRBD1. CDR3 size: 14 residues. CDR1 is MNHEY, CDR2 SMNVEV, per germline (reference sequence). V trimming: 1 base; J trimming: 3 bases; junction bases outside the gene matches: 2. For the CDR3, the DNA is TGTGCCAGCAGTTTATTAGGACAGGGCTACGAGCAGTACTTC. Amino acids: CASSLLGQGYEQYF.

This clone was found once. The chain has TRBV12-3 or TRBV12-4 and TRBJ1-3; no reliable D call. CDR3 length equals 13 residues. V was pared by 10 bases and J by 0 bases, with 10 bases between. The CDR3 DNA reads TGTGCCACCCGGACGGGCTCTGGAAACACCATATATTTT. Protein: CATRTGSGNTIYF.

The chain combines TRBV6-6 with TRBJ1-3; a possible D gene is TRBD1 (5 bases). The V gene lost 7 bases and the J gene lost 0 bases, with 10 bases spanning the gap. The germline V gene encodes CDR1 MNHNY and CDR2 SVGAGI (reference sequence). The CDR3 is made up of 14 amino acids. The CDR3 protein is CASMGGFSGNTIYF. The DNA of the CDR3 is TGTGCCAGCATGGGGGGGTTCTCTGGAAACACCATATATTTT.

This clone turned up a few times. The chain recombines TRBV6-1 with TRBJ2-3; perhaps TRBD1 as D (5 bases). The CDR3 has 15 amino acids. Germline V gene data show CDR1 as MNHNS and CDR2 as SASEGT. V shed 2 bases and J shed 6 bases, with 15 bases lying between them. CDR3 nucleotide sequence: TGTGCCAGCAGTGAATCTACAGGCGGCCCGGATACGCAGTATTTT. This sequence encodes CASSESTGGPDTQYF.

The chain employs TRBV15 and TRBJ2-1, with a tentative D call TRBD1 (5 bases). Germline V gene sequence: CDR1 LNHNV, CDR2 YYDKDF (reference sequence). The CDR3 contains 14 residues. The germline V and J ends were trimmed by 6 bases and 5 bases, with 14 bases remaining between them. This CDR3 reads CATRPSGSHNEQFF. CDR3 coding DNA: TGTGCCACCAGACCTTCAGGGTCTCACAATGAGCAGTTCTTC.

The chain is built from TRBV27 and TRBJ1-1; 10 bases match TRBD1. The ends lost 5 bases at V and 4 bases at J; junction bases unmatched: 4. Germline V gene sequence: CDR1 MNHEY, CDR2 SMNVEV (reference sequence). The CDR3 sequence is 14 residues long. CDR3 bases: TGTGCCAGCAGTATCCGGGACAGGGGCACTGAAGCTTTCTTT. Protein product: CASSIRDRGTEAFF.